The clone carrying this TCR beta chain came up once. This specimen comes from a study of blood T cell repertoires in COVID-19. As for the study in general: Samples came from the United States, Italy and Spain, spanning acute and convalescent COVID-19. Sample material is recorded as cDNA or gDNA derived from T cells, B-cell-depleted T cells, or PBMCs.

The CDR3 sequence is 17 residues long. CDR1 SEHNR and CDR2 FQNEAQ come from the germline V gene (reference sequence). The V and J ends lost 2 bases and 0 bases respectively, with 15 bases between them. In the study's own analysis: Quantification of nucleated cells was approximated via reference gene primer amplification. Some clones are missing from TCRdb's copy, which holds only in-frame ones; the method was immunoSEQ multiplex PCR. Clone size and V and J calls were adopted from that table, with D and trimming inferred from the DNA. The sample lists about 130,000 clones, about four fifths occurring once.

This TCR was sampled from a man aged 50-60 years who had recovered from COVID-19. The chain is built from TRBV7-9 and TRBJ2-3, with D maybe TRBD2 (6 bases). Specimen: PBMCs or T cells enriched from blood (not recorded which). As DNA, the CDR3 is TGTGCCAGCAGCTTAACGGAATGGGACTTTAGCACAGATACGCAGTATTTT. Protein sequence: CASSLTEWDFSTDTQYF. Together with reference TRBV7-9 and TRBJ2-3, the CDR3 gives the full variable domain: DTGVSQNPRHKITKRGQNVTFRCDPISEHNRLYWYRQTLGQGPEFLTYFQNEAQLEKSRLLSDRFSAERPKGSFSTLEIQRTEQGDSAMYLCASSLTEWDFSTDTQYFGPGTRLTVL.